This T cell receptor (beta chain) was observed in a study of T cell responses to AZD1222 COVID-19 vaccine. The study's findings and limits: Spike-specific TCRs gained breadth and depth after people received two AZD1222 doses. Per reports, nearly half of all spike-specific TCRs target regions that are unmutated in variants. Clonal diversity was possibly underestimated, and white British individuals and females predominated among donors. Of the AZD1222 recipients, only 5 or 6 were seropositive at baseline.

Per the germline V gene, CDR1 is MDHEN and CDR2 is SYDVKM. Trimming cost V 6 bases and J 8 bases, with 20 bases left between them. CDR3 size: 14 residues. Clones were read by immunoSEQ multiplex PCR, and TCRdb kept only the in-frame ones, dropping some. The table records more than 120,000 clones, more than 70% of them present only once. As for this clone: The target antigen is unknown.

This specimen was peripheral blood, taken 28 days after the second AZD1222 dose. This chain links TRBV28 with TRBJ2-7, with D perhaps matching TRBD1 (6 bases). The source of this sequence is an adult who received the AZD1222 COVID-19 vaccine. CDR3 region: CASSPGQLWGKQYF. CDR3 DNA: TGTGCCAGCAGCCCAGGACAGTTATGGGGGAAGCAGTACTTC.